This T cell receptor (beta chain) was sequenced for a study of blood T cell repertoires in COVID-19. The CDR3 totals 15 residues. Germline V gives CDR1 MNHNY, CDR2 SVGAGI (reference sequence). With V trimmed by 0 bases and J by 5 bases, 1 base remained unmatched. Clones were read by immunoSEQ multiplex PCR, and TCRdb kept only the in-frame ones, dropping some. Altogether around 300,000 clones are present, 65% to 90% being singletons, with the ten largest covering about an eighth. The specimen sequenced was peripheral blood. The clonotype originates from a human donor in a cohort sampled during active COVID-19. The rearrangement joins TRBV6-6 to TRBJ2-5; TRBD1 matches 12 bases. The CDR3 DNA is TGTGCCAGCAGTTACTCGGGACAGGGGGCGGAGACCCAGTACTTC. Amino acids: CASSYSGQGAETQYF.